This T cell receptor (beta chain) originates from a study of blood T cells in healthy people across ages (dated by TCRdb to the mid-2010s). At the level of the whole study: Template switching captured roughly one uniquely barcoded TCR beta cDNA molecule per two T cells in model experiments. For two donors (one aged 18 to 29 and one aged 80 or older), the study analyzed two additional independent replicas of 1 million unique cDNA reads from the same blood draw. To track age-related changes in TCR beta repertoire diversity, the study relied on deep sequencing normalized with unique cDNA molecular identifiers. Four age groups were formed from the donors: young (average approximately 15 years), middle-aged (approximately 41), aged (about 62) and long-lived (around 82). To avoid experimental bias, donors of different ages were spread randomly across the sequencing lanes. Points the paper makes about the study in general: Compared with the aged group, the long-lived group had more naive CD4+ T cells, fewer expanded clones and increased TCR diversity, a pattern suggesting age selection. Observed TCR beta diversity per million T cells fell roughly linearly with age, and a significant reduction was already apparent by age around 40. Because profiling used bulk unsorted PBMCs, naive and antigen-experienced compartments could not be compared conclusively. Estimates of total diversity based on one million sequenced T cells were regarded as lower bounds and as underestimates. There was a strong correlation between observed TCR beta diversity and the percentage of naive T cells measured by flow cytometry. Donor CMV infection status was unknown, potentially confounding age-related changes in expanded clonotypes.

There are 14 amino acids in the CDR3, from cysteine to phenylalanine inclusive. Only CDR3 DNA is held: 42 bases, read in frame from base 1. The CDR1 and CDR2 encoded by the germline V gene are SGHVS and FQNEAQ. The V and J ends are trimmed by 7 bases and 7 bases, leaving 20 bases between them. The library was built by means of 5' RACE. A second PCR of about 7 to 12 cycles was performed with a sample-barcoded 5' primer and a J-beta primer mix. A template-switch 5' adaptor carrying 12 random nucleotides introduced a unique molecular identifier onto each TCR beta cDNA molecule. Each sample yielded at least 2.5 million CDR3-containing paired-end reads. First-strand cDNA was synthesized from all RNA with the Mint cDNA synthesis kit, primed by a TRBC-specific oligonucleotide. After uracil-DNA glycosylase treatment, a first 18-cycle PCR used universal primers M1SS and BC2_uni_R on all cDNA. The study's processing was this. Each sample was normalized by randomly selecting 1 million high-quality reads, each carrying a distinct molecular identifier. Instead of being binned into consensus sequences, reads with shared molecular identifiers were discarded. MiTCR, run with a Q25 quality threshold and the strictest error-elimination algorithm, handled CDR3 identification, clonotype clustering and error correction. A nonparametric unseen species model using Euler transformation provided a lower-bound estimate of total TCR beta diversity. TCRdb reprocessing: public reads trimmed at Q25 with fastp, clones called with MiXCR, in-frame beta chains kept. Duplicate CDR3 protein sequences are folded into a single record with the most common DNA and genes. The V and J calls, along with clone size, are taken from TCRdb and not from the paper's own processing. The sample table holds around 1,800,000 distinct CDR3 sequences, of which roughly 43% were seen once. The top ten constitute more than 20% of the sample.

This clonotype was seen a few times. The target of this receptor is not known. It has no much larger one-base neighbor in the sample; base qualities were not kept. Donors were a few dozen systemically healthy Caucasian individuals from Russia aged 6 to 90 years. Ten milliliters of peripheral blood were drawn from each donor into EDTA-treated Vacutainer tubes. Ficoll-Paque density-gradient centrifugation was used to isolate PBMCs, with at least 6.5 million per sample. Total RNA was extracted from PBMCs with Trizol reagent, with at least 5 micrograms obtained per sample. For every donor, flow cytometry on a PBMC aliquot measured the percentage of naive CD45RAhigh/CD27high T cells.

The receptor comes from a human donor in good health. Sequencing was performed on blood. The receptor chain draws on TRBV7-8 and TRBJ2-7; a weak D assignment points to TRBD2 (6 bases agree). Here the CDR3 is given as CASNPWDSPGEQYF. The DNA sequence is as follows: TGTGCCAGCAACCCTTGGGACTCCCCGGGGGAGCAGTACTTC.